The sample holds one count of the clone carrying this T cell receptor beta chain. In the original analysis: Scientists estimated how many nucleated cells there were by amplifying reference gene primers. The table came from immunoSEQ multiplex PCR; TCRdb's copy has only in-frame clones and leaves some out. The V and J calls and the clone size are those of that table, but D and trimming were determined from the DNA. This sample yields 100,000 to 130,000 clones, of which about four fifths are seen a single time; approximately 4.1% belongs to the top ten. Germline V gives CDR1 SGHRS, CDR2 YFSETQ. The V end lost 2 bases, the J end lost 2 bases, and 7 bases lay between the germline ends. CDR3 length: 13 amino acids. This sample was included in a study of blood T cell repertoires in COVID-19. The overall study: Material from acute and convalescent COVID-19 was sourced from the United States, Italy and Spain. PBMCs, B-cell-depleted T cells, or T cells were the source of the cDNA or gDNA that made up the material.

This receptor was taken from a woman between 65 and 79 years old with acute or convalescent COVID-19. Material for sequencing was peripheral blood. The V call is TRBV5-1, the J call TRBJ1-2; tentatively, D is TRBD1 (6 bases). The chain's CDR3 is CASSFDRNYGYTF. CDR3 sequence (DNA): TGCGCCAGCAGCTTTGACAGGAACTATGGCTACACCTTC.